The sequence of this TCR beta chain was determined in a study of blood T cell repertoires in COVID-19 (dated by TCRdb to the early 2020s). About the study as a whole: The collaborator samples originated in the United States, Italy and Spain and spanned the acute and convalescent phases of COVID-19. The repertoires were released in a freely available public database meant as a resource for research on the immune response to SARS-CoV-2. Where available, HLA class I and class II types were taken from metadata supplied by the sample provider and were not determined by assay-based typing. The sample metadata nearly always contained a de-identified subject ID, COVID-19 status, age in years and sex. The prospective study material was composed of cDNA or gDNA derived from T cells, B-cell-depleted T cells, or PBMCs. Deeply sampled blood TCRbeta repertoires from subjects exposed to, actively infected with, or recovered from COVID-19 were included in the dataset. Samples were obtained from the ongoing ImmuneRACE study (first 160 participants) and from approximately 1,200 subjects provided by 6 global collaborators. The study at large found these results: Clinical and demographic metadata were provided uncurated, with the amount varying by source and participant.

The immunoSEQ Assay, a bias-controlled multiplex PCR, was used to amplify TCRbeta CDR3 regions from genomic DNA. In the paper's pipeline: The number of nucleated cells in each sample was estimated by amplification of reference gene primers within the assay. To quantify the absolute abundance of each unique TCRbeta CDR3 rearrangement, sequence reads were collapsed and filtered. For each sample, productive Simpson clonality was calculated as the square root of Simpson's diversity index over productive rearrangements. TCRdb re-hosts the immuneACCESS table, in-frame sequences only. Its copies lack some clones; in the studies checked, an unresolved V gene accounts for under half of them, and the cause for the rest is not known. The DNA gave D and trimming, while V, J and clone size come from that table. This sample comprises fewer than 60,000 clones, just under 85% of them detected only once. The ten biggest clones cover roughly 3.2% of the sample.

Regarding this clone: Its antigen remains unidentified. Base-call qualities are not available, and no considerably larger clone is one nucleotide away.

There are 13 amino acids in the CDR3, from cysteine to phenylalanine inclusive. Of all the DNA, just the CDR3 is kept, 39 bases in frame from base 1. Reading the germline V gene gives CDR1 KGHDR and CDR2 SFDVKD. V is clipped by 4 bases and J by 8 bases, and the sequence between their germline boundaries is 13 bases long. Each collaborating institution followed its own protocols to collect whole blood in K2EDTA tubes. For TCRbeta analysis, collaborators shipped samples as frozen whole blood, isolated PBMCs, or DNA extracted from either of those sample types. The sequenced sample was peripheral blood. The receptor was derived from a man aged 60 to 69 with acute or convalescent COVID-19. This chain joins TRBV24-1 to TRBJ1-2; the D gene is perhaps TRBD1, from 5 matching bases. In nucleotide form, the sequence is TGTGCCACCAGTGAACCCGACAGAAGAGGCTACACCTTC. Its protein product is CATSEPDRRGYTF.